One T cell receptor (beta chain) is described in this entry. This record belongs to a study of T cell responses to AZD1222 COVID-19 vaccine. The CDR3 runs to 13 residues. The germline gives CDR1 SGHVS, CDR2 FQNEAQ. With 5 bases clipped from V and 7 bases from J, the junction kept 6 bases outside the gene matches. Sequencing used immunoSEQ multiplex PCR; TCRdb keeps in-frame clones, though not all of them. The table records under 150,000 clones, more than 75% of them present only once. This sequence was found in an adult in good health. The sample consisted of peripheral blood, taken on day 0 of AZD1222 vaccination. This chain connects TRBV7-8 to TRBJ1-1, with 8 bases lining up with TRBD1. The CDR3 spells CASSVRGPLEAFF. The CDR3, as DNA: TGTGCCAGCAGCGTCAGGGGGCCGCTTGAAGCTTTCTTT.